This T cell receptor beta chain was recorded in a study of blood T cell repertoires in COVID-19. Study-level background: Italy, Spain and the United States were the sources of the convalescent and acute COVID-19 samples.

Enrollees, about 18 to 95 years old, lived in about two dozen US areas. Among Cohort 3 donors, those recovered had two negative PCRs, clearance, or symptom resolution. The table came from immunoSEQ multiplex PCR; TCRdb's copy has only in-frame clones and leaves some out. The sample has roughly 150,000 clones, around four fifths seen once. CDR3 size: 14 residues. V dropped 1 base and J dropped 7; count of bases not matched to a gene: 5. The germline V gene encodes CDR1 LNHDA and CDR2 SQIVND (reference sequence). The receptor was isolated from a woman between 50 and 59 years old who had recovered from COVID-19. The genes are TRBV19 and TRBJ2-7, with 9 bases fitting TRBD1. What was sequenced was PBMCs or T cells enriched from blood (not recorded which). The CDR3 DNA reads as TGTGCCAGTAGTATAGGGACAGGGGTTGTTGAGCAGTACTTC. This encodes CASSIGTGVVEQYF.